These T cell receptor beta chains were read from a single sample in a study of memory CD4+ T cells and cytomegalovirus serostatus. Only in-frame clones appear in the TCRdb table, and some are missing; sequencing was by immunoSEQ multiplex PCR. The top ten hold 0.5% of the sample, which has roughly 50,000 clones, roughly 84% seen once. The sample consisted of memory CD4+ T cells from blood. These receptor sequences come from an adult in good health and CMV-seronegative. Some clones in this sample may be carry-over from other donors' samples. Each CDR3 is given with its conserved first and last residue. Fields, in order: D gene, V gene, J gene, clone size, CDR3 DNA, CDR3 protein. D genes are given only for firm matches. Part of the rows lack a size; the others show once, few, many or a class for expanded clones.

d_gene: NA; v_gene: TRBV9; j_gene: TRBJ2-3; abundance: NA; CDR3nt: TGTGCCAGCAGCCTCCGGGACGGAGACACAGATACGCAGTATTTT; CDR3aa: CASSLRDGDTDTQYF
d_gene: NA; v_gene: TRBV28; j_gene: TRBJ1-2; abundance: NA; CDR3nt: TGTGCCAGCAGTCCTCGACAGGTTTATGGCTACACCTTC; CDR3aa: CASSPRQVYGYTF
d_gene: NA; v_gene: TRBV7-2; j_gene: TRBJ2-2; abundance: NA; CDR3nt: TGTGCCAGCAGCTTAGAGGGCCTCACCGGGGAGCTGTTTTTT; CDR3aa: CASSLEGLTGELFF
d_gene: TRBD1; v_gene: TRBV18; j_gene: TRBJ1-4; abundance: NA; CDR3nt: TGTGCCAGCTCACCTGGACAGGGGGCCGAAAAACTGTTTTTT; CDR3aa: CASSPGQGAEKLFF
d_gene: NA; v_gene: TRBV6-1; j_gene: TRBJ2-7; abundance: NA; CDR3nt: TGTGCCAGCAGTGAATATCAGGGTGTCGAGCAGTACTTC; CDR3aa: CASSEYQGVEQYF
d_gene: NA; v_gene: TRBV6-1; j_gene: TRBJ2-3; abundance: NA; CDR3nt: TGTGCCAGCAGTGGCGAGAACAGATGGACAGATACGCAGTATTTT; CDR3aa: CASSGENRWTDTQYF
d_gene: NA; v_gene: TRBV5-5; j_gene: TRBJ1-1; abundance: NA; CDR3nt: TGTGCCAGCAGCTTGAAGGCGGGAACTGAAGCTTTCTTT; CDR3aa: CASSLKAGTEAFF
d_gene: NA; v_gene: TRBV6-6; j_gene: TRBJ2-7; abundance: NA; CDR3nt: TGTGCCAGCAGGGAACTCGGGACGTTCTACGAGCAGTACTTC; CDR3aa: CASRELGTFYEQYF
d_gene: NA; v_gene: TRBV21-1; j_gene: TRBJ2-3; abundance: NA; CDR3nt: TGTGCCAGCAGCAAAGTCGGTCTAGCGGGAGGGGGAAGCACAGATACGCAGTATTTT; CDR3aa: CASSKVGLAGGGSTDTQYF
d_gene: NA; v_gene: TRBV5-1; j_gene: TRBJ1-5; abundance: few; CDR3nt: TGCGCCAGCGGTGAGGGGCCGGGCAATCAGCCCCAGCATTTT; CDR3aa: CASGEGPGNQPQHF
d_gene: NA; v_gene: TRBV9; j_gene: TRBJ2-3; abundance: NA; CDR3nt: TGTGCCAGCAGCCGCCTACAGGGAGGGCCAGATACGCAGTATTTT; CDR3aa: CASSRLQGGPDTQYF
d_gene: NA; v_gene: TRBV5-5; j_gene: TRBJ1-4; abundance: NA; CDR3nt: TGTGCCAGCAGCTTCCTGGGGGCAACTAATGAAAAACTGTTTTTT; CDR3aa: CASSFLGATNEKLFF
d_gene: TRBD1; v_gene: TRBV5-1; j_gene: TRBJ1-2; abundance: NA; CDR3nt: TGCGCCAGCAGCTTGGCCCCGACAGGGGGTTCCTATGGCTACACCTTC; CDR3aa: CASSLAPTGGSYGYTF
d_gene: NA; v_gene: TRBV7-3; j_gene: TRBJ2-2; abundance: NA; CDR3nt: TGTGCCAGCAGCTGGGGGACAAACACCGGGGAGCTGTTTTTT; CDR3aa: CASSWGTNTGELFF
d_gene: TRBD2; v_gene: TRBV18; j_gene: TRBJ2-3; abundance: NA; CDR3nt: TGTGCCAGCTCTTTAGCGGGCTCTTACACAGATACGCAGTATTTT; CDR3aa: CASSLAGSYTDTQYF
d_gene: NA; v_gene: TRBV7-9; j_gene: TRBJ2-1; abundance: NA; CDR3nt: TGTGCCAGCAGCTTAGTCGCTGCAGAGAATGAGCAGTTCTTC; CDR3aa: CASSLVAAENEQFF
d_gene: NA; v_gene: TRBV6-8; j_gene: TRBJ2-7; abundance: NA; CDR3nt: TGTGCCAGCAGCGACCGGGTTCCAAACTACGAGCAGTACTTC; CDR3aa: CASSDRVPNYEQYF
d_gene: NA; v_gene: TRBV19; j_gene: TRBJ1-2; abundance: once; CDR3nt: TGTGCCAGTAACCCCACGGCTAACTATGGCTACACCTTC; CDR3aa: CASNPTANYGYTF
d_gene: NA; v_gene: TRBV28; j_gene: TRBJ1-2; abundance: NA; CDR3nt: TGTGCCAGCAGTTTACTCCAGGACAGAGGGGGCTACACCTTC; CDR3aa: CASSLLQDRGGYTF
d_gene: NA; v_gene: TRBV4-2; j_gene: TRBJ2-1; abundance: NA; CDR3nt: TGTGCCAGCCGCTCAGGGCTAGCAGGCGACAATGAGCAGTTCTTC; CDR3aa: CASRSGLAGDNEQFF
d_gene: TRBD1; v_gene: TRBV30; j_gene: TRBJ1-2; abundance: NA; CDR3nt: TGTGCCTCCTACAGGGGAGGCTACACCTTC; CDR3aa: CASYRGGYTF
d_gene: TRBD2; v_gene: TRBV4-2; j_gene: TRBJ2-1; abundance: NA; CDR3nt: TGTGCCAGCAGCCAAGGGTCCAGCGGGACCCGCTCCTACAATGAGCAGTTCTTC; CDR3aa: CASSQGSSGTRSYNEQFF
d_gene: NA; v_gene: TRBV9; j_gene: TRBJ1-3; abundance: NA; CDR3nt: TGTGCCAGCAGCGTATTGACCTCTGGAAACACCATATATTTT; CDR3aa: CASSVLTSGNTIYF
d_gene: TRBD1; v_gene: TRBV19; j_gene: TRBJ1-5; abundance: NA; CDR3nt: TGTGCCAGTAGTATCGGACAGGGGAATAATCAGCCCCAGCATTTT; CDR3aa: CASSIGQGNNQPQHF
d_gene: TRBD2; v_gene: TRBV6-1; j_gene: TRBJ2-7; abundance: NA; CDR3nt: TGTGCCAGCGCCGAGGGACTAGCTAGGTACGAGCAGTACTTC; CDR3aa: CASAEGLARYEQYF
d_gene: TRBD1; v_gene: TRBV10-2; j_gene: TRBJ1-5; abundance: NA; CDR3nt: TGCGCCAGCAGACACAGGGGCGACGGCAATCAGCCCCAGCATTTT; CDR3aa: CASRHRGDGNQPQHF
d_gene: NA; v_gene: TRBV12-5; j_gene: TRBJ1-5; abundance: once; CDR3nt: TGTGCTAGTGGCCCACAGACAAATAGCAATCAGCCCCAGCATTTT; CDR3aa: CASGPQTNSNQPQHF
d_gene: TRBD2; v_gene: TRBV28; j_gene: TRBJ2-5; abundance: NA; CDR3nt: TGTGCCAGCAGTAGTGGGACTAAAGGAGGAGAGACCCAGTACTTC; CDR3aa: CASSSGTKGGETQYF
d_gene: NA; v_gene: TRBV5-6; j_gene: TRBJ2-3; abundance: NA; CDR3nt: TGTGCCAGCAGCTTAGTCGATACGCAGTATTTT; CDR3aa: CASSLVDTQYF
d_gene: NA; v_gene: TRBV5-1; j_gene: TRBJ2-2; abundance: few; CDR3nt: TGCGCCAGCAGCTACCGACAGGAGACGAACACCGGGGAGCTGTTTTTT; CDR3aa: CASSYRQETNTGELFF
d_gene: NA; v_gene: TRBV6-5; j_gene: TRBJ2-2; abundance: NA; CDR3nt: TGTGCCAGCAGCCAAAGGGGGGCGAACACCGGGGAGCTGTTTTTT; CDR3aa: CASSQRGANTGELFF
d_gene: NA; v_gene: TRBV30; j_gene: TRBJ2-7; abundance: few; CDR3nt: TGTGCCTGGAGTGGACTGGTTTTCTACGAGCAGTACTTC; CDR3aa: CAWSGLVFYEQYF
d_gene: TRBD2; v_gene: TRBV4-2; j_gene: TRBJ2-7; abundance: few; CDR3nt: TGTGCCAGCAGCCAATGGGGGACTAGCGGGAGTGGGGCCAAAGAGCAGTACTTC; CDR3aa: CASSQWGTSGSGAKEQYF
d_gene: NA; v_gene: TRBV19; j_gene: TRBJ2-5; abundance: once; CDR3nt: TGTGCCAGTAGTGAGGCGGGAAGGGAGACCCAGTACTTC; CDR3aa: CASSEAGRETQYF
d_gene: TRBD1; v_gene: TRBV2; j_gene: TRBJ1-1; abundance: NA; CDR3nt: TGTGCCAGCAGTGAACAGGGGGCCTCTGAAGCTTTCTTT; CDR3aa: CASSEQGASEAFF
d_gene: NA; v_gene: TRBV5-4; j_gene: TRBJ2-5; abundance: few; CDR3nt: TGTGCCAGCAGCTTAACAGACCAAGAGACCCAGTACTTC; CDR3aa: CASSLTDQETQYF
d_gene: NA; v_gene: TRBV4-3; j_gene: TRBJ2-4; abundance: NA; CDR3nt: TGCGCCAGCAGCCAAGATAGGCACGGTGCACTAGCCAAAAACATTCAGTACTTC; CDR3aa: CASSQDRHGALAKNIQYF
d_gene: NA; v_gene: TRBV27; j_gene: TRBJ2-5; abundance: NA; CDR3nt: TGTGCCAGCAGCTACCTGGGGCCCAAAGAGACCCAGTACTTC; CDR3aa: CASSYLGPKETQYF
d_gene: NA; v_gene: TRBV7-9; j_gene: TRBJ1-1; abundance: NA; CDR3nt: TGTGCCAGCAGCCCCACCCCGGCTGAAGCTTTCTTT; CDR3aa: CASSPTPAEAFF
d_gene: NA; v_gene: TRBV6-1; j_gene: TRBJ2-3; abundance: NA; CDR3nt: TGTGCCAGCAGTGAATATGATACGCAGTATTTT; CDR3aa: CASSEYDTQYF
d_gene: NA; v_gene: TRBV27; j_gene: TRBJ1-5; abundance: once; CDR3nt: TGTGCCAGCAGTTTCTCGCGGGATCTGGGCGGCAATCAGCCCCAGCATTTT; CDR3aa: CASSFSRDLGGNQPQHF
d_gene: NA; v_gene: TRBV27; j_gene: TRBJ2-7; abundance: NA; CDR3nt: TGTGCCAGCAGTTTGCGACAGAACTACGAGCAGTACTTC; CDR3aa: CASSLRQNYEQYF
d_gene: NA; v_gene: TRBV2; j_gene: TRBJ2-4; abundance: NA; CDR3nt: TGTGCCAGCAGTGAATTGGTGGAGGACATTCAGTACTTC; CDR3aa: CASSELVEDIQYF
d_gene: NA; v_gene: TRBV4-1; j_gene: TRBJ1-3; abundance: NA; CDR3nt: TGCGCCAGCAGCCAAGCTCAGAATCGGGGGGTAGGAAACACCATATATTTT; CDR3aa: CASSQAQNRGVGNTIYF
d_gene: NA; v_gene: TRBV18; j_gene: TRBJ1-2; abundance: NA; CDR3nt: TGTGCCAGCTCCCTTTTGACTCGCAACTATGGCTACACCTTC; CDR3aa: CASSLLTRNYGYTF
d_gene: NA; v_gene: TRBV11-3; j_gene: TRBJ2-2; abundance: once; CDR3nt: TGTGCCAGCAGCCCCGCGCGCGGGGTTGCCGGGGAGCTGTTTTTT; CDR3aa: CASSPARGVAGELFF
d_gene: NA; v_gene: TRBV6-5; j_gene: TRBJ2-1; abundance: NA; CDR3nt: TGTGCCAGCAGTGGGGGGCCTACAAGGTTTGAGCAGTTCTTC; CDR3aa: CASSGGPTRFEQFF
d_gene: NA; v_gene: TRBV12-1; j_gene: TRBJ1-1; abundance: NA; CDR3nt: TGTGCCAGCGGGCCTGGGACAGGGAGGGGCGCTGAAGCTTTCTTT; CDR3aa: CASGPGTGRGAEAFF
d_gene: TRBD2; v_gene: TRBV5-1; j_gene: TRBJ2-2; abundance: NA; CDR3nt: TGCGCCAGCAGCTTGGGACTAGCGGGAGTCCAGGGGTACACCGGGGAGCTGTTTTTT; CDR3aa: CASSLGLAGVQGYTGELFF
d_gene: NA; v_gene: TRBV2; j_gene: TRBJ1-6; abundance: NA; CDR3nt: TGTGCCAGCATATTAGACAGAACTAATTCACCCCTCCACTTT; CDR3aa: CASILDRTNSPLHF
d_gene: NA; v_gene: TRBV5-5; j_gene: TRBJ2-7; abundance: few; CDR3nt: TGTGCCAGCTCCCACCCAGGGGTTGGGGAGCAGTACTTC; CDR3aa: CASSHPGVGEQYF
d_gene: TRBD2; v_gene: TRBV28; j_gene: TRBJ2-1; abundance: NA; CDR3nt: TGTGCCAGCAGCAGTAGCGGGAACCCTATGTATGAGCAGTTCTTC; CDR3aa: CASSSSGNPMYEQFF
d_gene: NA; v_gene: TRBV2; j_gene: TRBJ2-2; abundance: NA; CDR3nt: TGTGCCAGCAGTGGAAACAGGTTGGCCGGGGAGCTGTTTTTT; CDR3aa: CASSGNRLAGELFF
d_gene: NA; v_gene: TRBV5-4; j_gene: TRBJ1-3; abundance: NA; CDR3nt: TGTGCCAGCAGCCTCTCGCAGGGTACTGGAAACACCATATATTTT; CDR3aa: CASSLSQGTGNTIYF
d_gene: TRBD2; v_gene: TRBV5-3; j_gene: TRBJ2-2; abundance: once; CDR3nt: TGTGCCAGAAGCTTGGGAGTGCGGGAGGGGAACACCGGGGAGCTGTTTTTT; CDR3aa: CARSLGVREGNTGELFF
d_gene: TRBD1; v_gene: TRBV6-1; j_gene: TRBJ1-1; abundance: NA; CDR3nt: TGTGCCAGCAGTAAGGGGGCGAACACTGAAGCTTTCTTT; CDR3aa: CASSKGANTEAFF
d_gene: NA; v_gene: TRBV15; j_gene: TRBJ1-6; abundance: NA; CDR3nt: TGTGCCACCAGTCCCAGGGGAAATTCACCCCTCCACTTT; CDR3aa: CATSPRGNSPLHF
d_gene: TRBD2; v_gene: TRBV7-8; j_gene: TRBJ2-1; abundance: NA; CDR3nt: TGTGCCAGCAGCTCCCGGACTAGCGGGACCAACAATGAGCAGTTCTTC; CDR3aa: CASSSRTSGTNNEQFF
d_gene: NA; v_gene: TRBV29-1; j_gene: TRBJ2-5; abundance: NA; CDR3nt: TGCAGCGGTTCCAGGACCAAAGAGACCCAGTACTTC; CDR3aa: CSGSRTKETQYF